What follows is one T cell receptor beta chain and its context. This CDR3 is also generated by other DNA sequences in the sample. These data originate in a study of OX40 agonist ivuxolimab in advanced cancers. About the study: Patients were given ivuxolimab, an antibody that agonizes OX40 (CD134).

Patients with a history of autoimmune disease or on systemic immunosuppression were excluded. The CDR3 has 13 amino acids. Germline-derived CDR1 and CDR2 are SEHNR and FQNEAQ (reference sequence). The ends were cut back, 5 bases at V and 0 bases at J, with 6 bases in the middle. Here immunoSEQ multiplex PCR was the method, and the copy in TCRdb shows in-frame clones only, minus some. The data contain 90,000 to 100,000 clones, roughly nine tenths of them singletons. Sequences were derived from CD4+ or CD8+ T cells sorted from blood, sampled in a trial of the OX40 agonist ivuxolimab. The origin of this receptor is an adult with an advanced solid tumor such as melanoma, head and neck, liver or kidney cancer. The chain employs TRBV7-9 and TRBJ2-3; D unclear. CDR3 coding DNA: TGTGCCAGCAGCCCTGGAAGCACAGATACGCAGTATTTT. Translated: CASSPGSTDTQYF.